These T cell receptor beta chains were read from a single sample in a study of cytomegalovirus exposure and HLA in healthy donors. The repertoire was sequenced with immunoSEQ multiplex PCR; TCRdb's copy has only in-frame clones and lacks some. The data hold about 160,000 clones, with roughly four fifths observed a single time. Source material: PBMCs. The source is a female donor in good health and CMV-seronegative. Both conserved end residues are part of each CDR3. A D gene is named only where the DNA matches it firmly. Only some rows state a clone size, as once, few, many or a class for expanded clones.

NA	TRBV30	TRBJ2-7	NA	16	TGTGCTCTCCTGGACATGGCAGGGGTTCGGAAGTGGGAGCAGTACTTC	CALLDMAGVRKWEQYF
TRBD2	TRBV10-2	TRBJ2-1	NA	18	TGCGCCAGTCTCTTCGGACTAGCGGGAGGCCCCCCCGACAATGAGCAGTTCTTC	CASLFGLAGGPPDNEQFF
NA	TRBV6-5	TRBJ1-4	few	15	TGTGCCAGCAGTTACTCGACTGCAACTAATGAAAAACTGTTTTTT	CASSYSTATNEKLFF
TRBD1	TRBV9	TRBJ1-6	NA	17	TGTGCCAGCAGCGTGGGAGGACAGGGGGAGTATAATTCACCCCTCCACTTT	CASSVGGQGEYNSPLHF
TRBD2	TRBV6-1	TRBJ2-4	NA	15	TGTGCCAGCAGTCGAAGCGGGGGCCACAAAAACATTCAGTACTTC	CASSRSGGHKNIQYF
NA	TRBV7-2	TRBJ1-3	NA	12	TGTGCCAGCAGGCCACTAGGAAACACCATATATTTT	CASRPLGNTIYF
TRBD1	TRBV4-2	TRBJ1-6	NA	16	TGTGCCAGCAGCCAAGGTAAACGACAGGGGGATTCACCCCTCCACTTT	CASSQGKRQGDSPLHF
NA	TRBV6-5	TRBJ1-2	few	11	TGTGCCAGCACCCGCGGTGGTGGCTACACCTTC	CASTRGGGYTF
NA	TRBV19	TRBJ1-4	NA	14	TGTGCCAGTAGTAAAACAGCAACTAATGAAAAACTGTTTTTT	CASSKTATNEKLFF
NA	TRBV7-2	TRBJ2-5	NA	15	TGTGCCAGCAGCTTAGCGGGGGGATACCAAGAGACCCAGTACTTC	CASSLAGGYQETQYF
NA	TRBV4-1	TRBJ2-6	NA	17	TGCGCCAGCAGCCAAGATTGGGCAGGGGCTGGGGCCAACGTCCTGACTTTC	CASSQDWAGAGANVLTF
TRBD1	TRBV6-6	TRBJ1-5	NA	14	TGTGCCAGCAGTCCCCTCGACGGAGGGGGCACCCAGCATTTT	CASSPLDGGGTQHF
NA	TRBV28	TRBJ1-5	NA	14	TGTGCCAGCAGTTTGGGGGGTCGGGATCAGCCCCAGCATTTT	CASSLGGRDQPQHF
NA	TRBV5-6	TRBJ1-1	NA	15	TGTGCCAGCAGCTTGCCCAGGGTTATGAACACTGAAGCTTTCTTT	CASSLPRVMNTEAFF
NA	TRBV4-3	TRBJ2-6	NA	16	TGCGCCAGCAGCCAAGATCACAGCTCTGGGGCCAACGTCCTGACTTTC	CASSQDHSSGANVLTF
NA	TRBV18	TRBJ1-1	few	15	TGTGCCAGCTCACGTTCAGGGTTTGGTGAGCCTGAAGCTTTCTTT	CASSRSGFGEPEAFF
TRBD2	TRBV7-3	TRBJ2-1	NA	15	TGTGCCAGCAGCTCCAGCGGGGGGGGCGTCAATGAGCAGTTCTTC	CASSSSGGGVNEQFF
TRBD2	TRBV7-9	TRBJ2-1	NA	14	TGTGCCAGCAGAGGACTAGCGGGAGGCAATGAGCAGTTCTTC	CASRGLAGGNEQFF
NA	TRBV5-1	TRBJ2-1	NA	16	TGCGCCAGCAGCCACTCTGACAGCCTTTCTAGCAATGAGCAGTTCTTC	CASSHSDSLSSNEQFF
NA	TRBV16	TRBJ2-2	NA	14	TGTGCCAGCAGCCAAAAAGGGGGAACCGGGGAGCTGTTTTTT	CASSQKGGTGELFF
NA	TRBV2	TRBJ2-2	NA	14	TGTGCCAGCAGTGAAAGTGCGGCGAGCGGGGAGCTGTTTTTT	CASSESAASGELFF
TRBD1	TRBV29-1	TRBJ1-2	once	15	TGCAGCGTTGAAGTGGGGGGACAGGGGAAGTATGGCTACACCTTC	CSVEVGGQGKYGYTF
TRBD2	TRBV2	TRBJ2-1	NA	15	TGTGCCAGCAGTGATCGGCTAGCGGGGGGCAATGAGCAGTTCTTC	CASSDRLAGGNEQFF
TRBD1	TRBV7-8	TRBJ1-1	NA	15	TGTGCCAGCAGCACTCGGGACAGATCAAACACTGAAGCTTTCTTT	CASSTRDRSNTEAFF
NA	TRBV19	TRBJ1-2	once	14	TGTGCCAGCACCGCACAGGGTGTAAGCTATGGCTACACCTTC	CASTAQGVSYGYTF
TRBD2	TRBV5-1	TRBJ2-5	NA	16	TGCGCCAGCAGCTTGGGGGGACTAGCGGGGCAAGAGACCCAGTACTTC	CASSLGGLAGQETQYF
TRBD1	TRBV30	TRBJ2-7	NA	14	TGTGCCTGGAGCTACGACAGGGGTAGTTACGAGCAGTACTTC	CAWSYDRGSYEQYF
TRBD1	TRBV14	TRBJ1-2	NA	14	TGTGCCAGCAGCCCCTGGACAGGGGGATATGGCTACACCTTC	CASSPWTGGYGYTF
TRBD1	TRBV6-5	TRBJ2-2	few	15	TGTGCCAGCCGCGGGAACAGGGGGTTCACCGGGGAGCTGTTTTTT	CASRGNRGFTGELFF
NA	TRBV5-1	TRBJ1-2	NA	14	TGCGCCAGCAGCTTGGCACAGGCAAACTATGGCTACACCTTC	CASSLAQANYGYTF
NA	TRBV12-5	TRBJ1-3	once	15	TGTGCTAGTGGAGGAACAGGGAGGGAGCGGAACACCATATATTTT	CASGGTGRERNTIYF
TRBD1	TRBV30	TRBJ1-2	NA	14	TGTGCCTGGGCCCACGGGACAGCTCCCTATGGCTACACCTTC	CAWAHGTAPYGYTF
TRBD1	TRBV19	TRBJ1-6	NA	15	TGTGCCAGTAGTACGCGGACAGGGTTGAATTCACCCCTCCACTTT	CASSTRTGLNSPLHF
NA	TRBV28	TRBJ2-6	NA	15	TGTGCCAGCAGTTACAGCTTCTCTGGGGCCAACGTCCTGACTTTC	CASSYSFSGANVLTF
NA	TRBV18	TRBJ1-1	NA	13	TGTGCCAGCTCACCAGAGGGGGGGACTGAAGCTTTCTTT	CASSPEGGTEAFF
NA	TRBV6-5	TRBJ2-2	NA	13	TGTGCCAGCTGGCAGGGATCGACCGGGGAGCTGTTTTTT	CASWQGSTGELFF
TRBD1	TRBV11-2	TRBJ2-7	NA	14	TGTGCCAGCAGCTTCCGGGACAGCTACTACGAGCAGTACTTC	CASSFRDSYYEQYF
TRBD1	TRBV27	TRBJ1-5	NA	14	TGTGCCAGCCGGACAGGTCATAGCAATCAGCCCCAGCATTTT	CASRTGHSNQPQHF
NA	TRBV6-1	TRBJ1-5	NA	14	TGTGCCAGCAGACCCTTCCAGGAGGGCCAGCCCCAGCATTTT	CASRPFQEGQPQHF
NA	TRBV30	TRBJ2-3	NA	14	TGTGCCTGGTGTAGCGCGCTACTCACAGATACGCAGTATTTT	CAWCSALLTDTQYF
TRBD1	TRBV11-3	TRBJ2-2	NA	14	TGTGCCAGCAGCCGACTCCAGGGGGCCGGGGAGCTGTTTTTT	CASSRLQGAGELFF
TRBD1	TRBV7-3	TRBJ2-7	NA	15	TGTGCCAGCAGCTTAACCGGACAGGGGACAGGCGAGCAGTACTTC	CASSLTGQGTGEQYF
NA	TRBV2	TRBJ2-7	NA	13	TGTGCCGGCCAAGATGGTCGCAGAGGCGAGCAGTACTTC	CAGQDGRRGEQYF
NA	TRBV6-5	TRBJ2-7	NA	13	TGTGCCAGCACGAGTTTAGCCTCCTACGAGCAGTACTTC	CASTSLASYEQYF
TRBD1	TRBV9	TRBJ2-2	NA	16	TGTGCCAGCAGCCCATCGTTGACAGGGGTCACCGGGGAGCTGTTTTTT	CASSPSLTGVTGELFF
NA	TRBV5-6	TRBJ1-1	NA	14	TGTGCCAGCAGCCCAGGACAGATGAACACTGAAGCTTTCTTT	CASSPGQMNTEAFF
NA	TRBV5-1	TRBJ2-5	NA	14	TGCGCCAGCAGCTTGGGGGCAGCACAAGAGACCCAGTACTTC	CASSLGAAQETQYF
TRBD1	TRBV11-2	TRBJ2-7	once	13	TGTGCCAGCAGTTCATCAGGGGGCTACGAGCAGTACTTC	CASSSSGGYEQYF
NA	TRBV5-6	TRBJ1-2	NA	14	TGTGCCAGCAGCTTGTCCCCAGCGAACTATGGCTACACCTTC	CASSLSPANYGYTF
NA	TRBV28	TRBJ2-1	NA	16	TGTGCCAGCAGTACTCCCGGGGGAGGTGGCTACAATGAGCAGTTCTTC	CASSTPGGGGYNEQFF
NA	TRBV27	TRBJ2-3	NA	12	TGTGCCAGCAGTCTCTCGGGGAACGGGCAGTATTTT	CASSLSGNGQYF
NA	TRBV4-2	TRBJ1-1	NA	14	TGTGCCAGCAGCCTTGGCAACACAAACACTGAAGCTTTCTTT	CASSLGNTNTEAFF
TRBD2	TRBV7-3	TRBJ2-1	NA	12	TGTGCCAGCAGCTTAAGGGGGGGTGAGCAGTTCTTC	CASSLRGGEQFF
TRBD2	TRBV7-9	TRBJ2-3	NA	17	TGTGCCGGAGCTAGGGTTAGGGCGGGGGGGCGCGGAGATACGCAGTATTTT	CAGARVRAGGRGDTQYF